A single sample is the source of the 10 T cell receptor beta chains below, sequenced in a study of blood T cells in healthy people across ages. With a J-beta primer mix and a sample-barcoded 5' primer, a second PCR ran about 6 to 11 cycles. MiXCR, applied by TCRdb to the 5' RACE reads, yields one record per CDR3 protein. This table has some 1.5 million distinct CDR3 sequences, about 30% appearing once. The sequenced material came from blood. The receptors were gathered from a woman in her 30s in good health.

This clonotype was seen more than once but under ten times. The chain joins TRBV7-2 to TRBJ2-7; D is possibly TRBD2 (6 bases). The germline CDR1 and CDR2 sequences are SGHTA and FQGNSA. Trimming left V 5 bases short and J 2 bases short, with 16 bases between. CDR3 length: 15 residues. CDR3 DNA: TGTGCCAGCAGCCGTTTGGCGGGGTCGGCCTACGAGCAGTACTTC. This translates into CASSRLAGSAYEQYF.

This clonotype was found many times. The V and J genes are TRBV7-9 and TRBJ2-7; D may match TRBD1 or TRBD2 (5 bases each). Germline CDR1 SEHNR, CDR2 FQNEAQ (reference sequence). The CDR3 contains 14 residues. The V gene lost 3 bases and the J gene lost 2 bases, with 11 bases spanning the gap. CDR3 region: CASSLGTITYEQYF. The CDR3 coding sequence is TGTGCCAGCAGCTTGGGGACCATAACCTACGAGCAGTACTTC.

This clonotype was found a few times. V and J are TRBV18 and TRBJ1-1; D call uncertain. This CDR3 is 13 amino acids long. Deletions cut 1 base from V and 7 bases from J, with 10 bases between. CDR1 is KGHSH, CDR2 LQKENI, per germline. CDR3: CASSPRTAGEAFF. The DNA for the CDR3 is TGTGCCAGCTCACCACGGACGGCGGGTGAAGCTTTCTTT.

The rearrangement joins TRBV20-1 to TRBJ1-5; D unclear. Germline loops: CDR1 DFQATT, CDR2 SNEGSKA (reference sequence). The CDR3 spans 16 residues. Trimming stripped 6 bases from V and 1 base from J, with 19 bases between. As DNA, the CDR3 is TGCAGTGCGGTAGAGTTCCGGGTCAGAAGCAATCAGCCCCAGCATTTT. Its protein product is CSAVEFRVRSNQPQHF.

In this sample, this clonotype turned up a few times. The chain recombines TRBV5-1 with TRBJ2-5; no reliable D call. The CDR3 has 14 residues. Germline assignment: CDR1 SGHRS and CDR2 YFSETQ. V was cut by 4 bases and J by 7 bases, with 17 bases left in between. This chain's CDR3 is CASSPSPGKGTQYF. The CDR3 region has the DNA TGCGCCAGCAGCCCCTCCCCCGGTAAAGGGACCCAGTACTTC.

This chain uses TRBV5-1 with TRBJ2-1; 12 bases fit TRBD2. CDR1 SGHRS and CDR2 YFSETQ come from the germline V gene. V lost 2 bases, J lost 8 bases, and 5 bases stayed unmatched. The CDR3 consists of 15 residues. CDR3 residues: CASSLWTSGADEQFF. The DNA for the CDR3 is TGCGCCAGCAGCTTATGGACTAGCGGGGCGGATGAGCAGTTCTTC. Combining the CDR3 with reference TRBV5-1 and TRBJ2-1 gives the whole variable domain KAGVTQTPRYLIKTRGQQVTLSCSPISGHRSVSWYQQTPGQGLQFLFEYFSETQRNKGNFPGRFSGRQFSNSRSEMNVSTLELGDSALYLCASSLWTSGADEQFFGPGTRLTVL.

This clonotype was seen only a few times. This chain connects TRBV6-5 to TRBJ1-1; 8 bases fit TRBD1. The V gene's germline CDR1 is MNHEY and CDR2 SVGAGI. V lost 4 bases and J lost 1; bases outside the gene matches: 11. There are 17 residues in the CDR3. CDR3 nucleotide sequence: TGTGCCAGCAGTTTAAGACTTACCGGGACAGGGAACACTGAAGCTTTCTTT. Residues: CASSLRLTGTGNTEAFF.

The chain carries TRBV20-1 and TRBJ1-5; D uncertain. V was pared by 5 bases and J by 0 bases, with 11 bases between. CDR3 length equals 14 residues. Germline CDR1 and CDR2: DFQATT and SNEGSKA (reference sequence). CDR3 in amino acids: CSAQDSYSNQPQHF. The CDR3, as DNA: TGCAGTGCTCAGGATTCTTATAGCAATCAGCCCCAGCATTTT.

This rearrangement joins TRBV19 to TRBJ2-3; 8 positions agree with TRBD2. The CDR3 runs 15 residues. The V and J ends lost 3 bases and 1 base, in that order; junction bases with no gene match: 3. Germline V gene data show CDR1 as LNHDA and CDR2 as SQIVND (reference sequence). CDR3 protein: CASSIDGGGTDTQYF. DNA of the CDR3: TGTGCCAGTAGTATTGACGGGGGGGGCACAGATACGCAGTATTTT.

The CDR3 DNA reads as TGTGCCAGCAGCTTAAGGGTCCAGGGGGGTCGGACTGAAGCTTTCTTT. Protein: CASSLRVQGGRTEAFF. The genes are TRBV7-2 and TRBJ1-1; TRBD1 aligns across 7 bases. CDR1 and CDR2 from the germline V gene are SGHTA and FQGNSA. The CDR3 loop spans 16 amino acids. Germline trimming cut 2 bases from V and 5 bases from J; bases unmatched to any gene: 11.